These 5 T cell receptor beta chains came from one sample sequenced in a study of control samples from healthy donors and cancer patients. Measured with immunoSEQ multiplex PCR; TCRdb has only the in-frame clones, and not every one. In the table there are about 160,000 clones, 80% to 90% of which are singletons. Sequenced sample: blood. The receptor source for this set is a man younger than 40 in good health.

CDR3 residues: CASSFGDPPHEQYF. CDR3 bases: TGTGCCAGCAGCTTCGGGGACCCCCCCCACGAGCAGTACTTC. V is TRBV11-2 and J is TRBJ2-7, with D perhaps TRBD1 or TRBD2 (5 bases each). The germline CDR1 and CDR2 sequences are SGHAT and FQNNGV. The CDR3 has 14 residues. The germline V and J ends were trimmed by 3 bases and 5 bases, with 14 bases remaining between them.

The chain is built from TRBV13 and TRBJ2-3; 9 nucleotides match TRBD1. This CDR3 is built from 17 residues. The junction had 13 bases not matched to a gene; V was cut back by 5 bases and J by 4 bases. Per the germline V gene, CDR1 is PRHDT and CDR2 is FYEKMQ (reference sequence). The CDR3 sequence is CASSHRPGQGRADTQYF. The CDR3, as DNA: TGTGCCAGCAGCCATAGGCCCGGACAGGGGAGGGCAGATACGCAGTATTTT.

This sequence joins TRBV18 and TRBJ1-3; D unclear. CDR1 is KGHSH and CDR2 is LQKENI in the germline V gene. V lost 5 bases to trimming and J lost 0 bases, with 8 bases between them. This CDR3 comprises 14 residues. The CDR3 nucleotides read TGTGCCAGCTCATCTGGGAGCTCTGGAAACACCATATATTTT. It encodes CASSSGSSGNTIYF.

J is TRBJ2-5 and V is TRBV10-3, with unresolved D. CDR1 and CDR2 (germline): ENHRY, SYGVKD. CDR3 length equals 12 residues. Between the trimmed V and J ends, which lost 6 bases and 5 bases, there was a span of 10 bases. CDR3 sequence reads: CAISLSPETQYF. The CDR3 DNA sequence: TGTGCCATCAGCCTGTCTCCGGAGACCCAGTACTTC.

The rearrangement links TRBV7-3 to TRBJ1-2; D perhaps matches TRBD1 (6 bases). The germline V and J ends were trimmed by 5 bases and 5 bases, with 15 bases remaining between them. The CDR3 has 14 amino acids. Germline CDR1 SGHTA, CDR2 FQGTGA. For the CDR3, the DNA is TGTGCCAGCAGCGTATCTCAGGGGTGGTATGGCTACACCTTC. It encodes CASSVSQGWYGYTF.